The next 28 T cell receptor beta chains were all read from a single sample in a study of cytotoxic CD8 clonotypes in ibrutinib-treated CLL. Assay used: immunoSEQ multiplex PCR; TCRdb lists only in-frame clones, some missing. The sample holds fewer than 13,000 clones; about 79% are singletons and the top ten take roughly 15%. This specimen consisted of PBMCs, obtained at disease progression, from a patient treated with ibrutinib. The receptors come from a human donor with chronic lymphocytic leukemia.

The chain couples TRBV11-2 to TRBJ1-2; maybe TRBD1 (5 bases). Trimming took 3 bases from V and 7 from J, leaving 9 bases between them. Germline CDR1 is SGHAT and CDR2 is FQNNGV. This CDR3 has 12 residues. The CDR3 here is CASSLGGGGYTF. The CDR3 coding sequence is TGTGCCAGCAGCTTGGGGGGAGGTGGCTACACCTTC.

The genes are TRBV30 and TRBJ1-2, with D possibly TRBD1 on 5 matching bases. The CDR3 runs to 13 residues. Per the germline V gene, CDR1 is GTSNPN and CDR2 is SVGIG (reference sequence). V was shortened by 0 bases and J by 7 bases, with 12 bases between the two germline ends. CDR3 amino acids: CAWSVGRAAGYTF. CDR3 sequence (DNA): TGTGCCTGGAGTGTAGGCAGGGCCGCTGGCTACACCTTC. The variable domain in full, completed from reference TRBV30 and TRBJ1-2, reads SQTIHQWPATLVQPVGSPLSLECTVEGTSNPNLYWYRQAAGRGLQLLFYSVGIGQISSEVPQNLSASRPQDRQFILSSKKLLLSDSGFYLCAWSVGRAAGYTFGSGTRLTVV.

The chain uses TRBV4-2 and TRBJ2-5; 15 bases match TRBD2. The CDR3 extends over 19 amino acids. V was pared by 3 bases and J by 4 bases, with 12 bases of the junction left unmatched. The germline V gene encodes CDR1 LGHNA and CDR2 YNFKEQ. CDR3 sequence (DNA): TGTGCCAGCAGCCACGGTCAGGGGACTAGCGGGGGGTTTGGAGAGACCCAGTACTTC. Protein sequence: CASSHGQGTSGGFGETQYF.

The rearrangement links TRBV28 to TRBJ2-7, with D possibly being TRBD1 (5 bases). CDR1 is MDHEN and CDR2 is SYDVKM in the germline V gene. Trimming took off 2 bases at V and 4 bases at J, with 12 bases between the two ends. The CDR3 covers 14 residues. This CDR3 is CASSLIGHKYEQYF. The CDR3 region has the DNA TGTGCCAGCAGTTTAATCGGACACAAATACGAGCAGTACTTC.

The V gene is TRBV7-2, the J gene TRBJ1-4; TRBD1 matches 8 bases. The germline V gene has CDR1 SGHTA and CDR2 FQGNSA. The CDR3 has 14 residues. Germline trimming cut 4 bases from V and 8 bases from J; bases unmatched to any gene: 6. CDR3 DNA sequence: TGTGCCAGCAGCTCCACAGGGGGTCACGAAAAACTGTTTTTT. Amino acids: CASSSTGGHEKLFF. The full variable domain, completed using reference TRBV7-2 and TRBJ1-4, is GAGVSQSPSNKVTEKGKDVELRCDPISGHTALYWYRQSLGQGLEFLIYFQGNSAPDKSGLPSDRFSAERTGGSVSTLTIQRTQQEDSAVYLCASSSTGGHEKLFFGSGTQLSVL.

This clone was found a few times. This chain links TRBV5-6 with TRBJ2-4; 7 nucleotides line up with TRBD1. The CDR3 extends over 15 amino acids. The ends lost 4 bases at V and 2 bases at J; junction bases unmatched: 6. CDR1 is SGHDT and CDR2 is YYEEEE in the germline V gene. CDR3 in amino acids: CASSDNRGSKNIQYF. As DNA, the CDR3 is TGTGCCAGCAGCGACAACAGGGGATCCAAAAACATTCAGTACTTC.

The chain recombines TRBV7-6 with TRBJ2-2; TRBD2 agrees at 8 bases. Germline CDR1 SGHVS, CDR2 FNYEAQ. The CDR3 spans 15 residues. V was pared by 9 bases and J by 6 bases, with 12 bases of the junction left unmatched. CDR3 in amino acids: CASVQREISAGELFF. CDR3 DNA sequence: TGTGCCAGTGTTCAGCGGGAGATTTCGGCCGGGGAGCTGTTTTTT. Supplemented by reference TRBV7-6 and TRBJ2-2, the full variable domain reads GAGVSQSPRYKVTKRGQDVALRCDPISGHVSLYWYRQALGQGPEFLTYFNYEAQQDKSGLPNDRFSAERPEGSISTLTIQRTEQRDSAMYRCASVQREISAGELFFGEGSRLTVL.

The V call is TRBV6-1, the J call TRBJ2-5, with TRBD1 matching 8 bases. The CDR3 totals 15 residues. The J segment lost 5 bases and the V segment lost 3 bases, leaving 8 bases of the junction unmatched. The germline gives CDR1 MNHNS, CDR2 SASEGT. CDR3 amino acids: CASSDVLDRGETQYF. DNA for the CDR3: TGTGCCAGCAGTGATGTACTCGACAGGGGTGAGACCCAGTACTTC.

This sequence joins TRBV7-2 and TRBJ1-4; weak D call: TRBD1 (6 bases). This CDR3 is built from 16 residues. Deletions cut 0 bases from V and 8 bases from J, with 16 bases between. The V gene's germline CDR1 is SGHTA and CDR2 FQGNSA. The CDR3 region is CASSLASRGEGEKLFF. DNA of the CDR3: TGTGCCAGCAGCTTAGCCTCGAGGGGGGAAGGGGAAAAACTGTTTTTT. Together with reference TRBV7-2 and TRBJ1-4, the CDR3 gives the full variable domain: GAGVSQSPSNKVTEKGKDVELRCDPISGHTALYWYRQSLGQGLEFLIYFQGNSAPDKSGLPSDRFSAERTGGSVSTLTIQRTQQEDSAVYLCASSLASRGEGEKLFFGSGTQLSVL.

The chain carries TRBV2 and TRBJ2-7, with a tentative D call TRBD1 (5 bases). CDR1 is SNHLY and CDR2 is FYNNEI in the germline V gene. The V end was cut by 8 bases, the J end by 3 bases, with 8 bases between. The CDR3 spans 11 residues. The CDR3 region is CASDSDYEQYF. CDR3 DNA sequence: TGTGCCAGCGACAGCGACTACGAGCAGTACTTC. Drawing the rest from reference TRBV2 and TRBJ2-7, the complete variable domain is EPEVTQTPSHQVTQMGQEVILRCVPISNHLYFYWYRQILGQKVEFLVSFYNNEISEKSEIFDDQFSVERPDGSNFTLKIRSTKLEDSAMYFCASDSDYEQYFGPGTRLTVT.

The chain uses TRBV5-1 and TRBJ2-2; 7 bases are a match to TRBD2. Trimming cost V 7 bases and J 2 bases; bases outside gene matches: 11. Looked up from germline, CDR1 is SGHRS and CDR2 is YFSETQ. CDR3 length equals 16 residues. The CDR3 is CASALGRGGNTGELFF. CDR3 sequence (DNA): TGCGCCAGCGCCCTTGGGCGCGGGGGAAACACCGGGGAGCTGTTTTTT.

The chain uses TRBV11-1 and TRBJ1-2; maybe TRBD1 (5 bases). CDR1 SGHAT and CDR2 FQDESV come from the germline V gene (reference sequence). V dropped 2 bases and J dropped 7 bases, with 14 bases sitting between them. The CDR3 has 14 residues. The CDR3 DNA reads as TGTGCCAGCAGCTTACGCAGGGACCTTGTTGGCTACACCTTC. It codes for CASSLRRDLVGYTF.

V is TRBV5-1 and J is TRBJ2-4, with TRBD1 identical over 7 bases. Germline V gene data show CDR1 as SGHRS and CDR2 as YFSETQ. With V trimmed by 0 bases and J by 0 bases, 6 bases remained unmatched. The CDR3 consists of 17 residues. The CDR3 DNA reads as TGCGCCAGCAGCTTGGGGGGGACAGATATAGCCAAAAACATTCAGTACTTC. Amino acid sequence: CASSLGGTDIAKNIQYF.

This clone was counted only a few times. The chain carries TRBV11-1 and TRBJ2-1; TRBD2 might be the D (8 bases). CDR1 is SGHAT, CDR2 FQDESV, per germline (reference sequence). The CDR3 has 19 residues. V was pared by 4 bases and J by 3 bases, with 25 bases between. CDR3 residues: CASSSSGGSGRGGYNEQFF. The CDR3 nucleotides are TGTGCCAGCAGCTCCTCAGGGGGGAGCGGGAGAGGCGGCTACAATGAGCAGTTCTTC.

The chain is built from TRBV6-1 and TRBJ2-1; D is ambiguous. In germline, CDR1 is MNHNS, CDR2 SASEGT. There are 11 residues in the CDR3. The V end lost 10 bases, the J end lost 8 bases, and 12 bases lay between the germline ends. The CDR3 is CAIQDFDEQFF. The CDR3 DNA follows: TGTGCCATCCAAGACTTTGATGAGCAGTTCTTC.

This chain uses TRBV12-5 with TRBJ2-7, with TRBD1 identical over 9 bases. Germline assignment: CDR1 LGHNT and CDR2 FRNRAP. The J segment lost 4 bases and the V segment lost 6 bases, leaving 13 bases of the junction unmatched. The CDR3 totals 16 residues. CDR3 in amino acids: CASGLGQGMPSYEQYF. CDR3 bases: TGTGCTAGTGGACTAGGACAGGGGATGCCTTCTTACGAGCAGTACTTC.

The chain has TRBV7-9 and TRBJ2-7; 11 bases map to TRBD2. Germline V gene sequence: CDR1 SEHNR, CDR2 FQNEAQ (reference sequence). There are 15 residues in the CDR3. The V gene end was trimmed by 2 bases and the J gene end by 2 bases; junction bases not matched to a gene: 2. CDR3 DNA: TGTGCCAGCAGCTTACTAGCGGGAGGTACCTACGAGCAGTACTTC. Its translation: CASSLLAGGTYEQYF.

The CDR3 DNA reads as TGCGCCAGCAGCTTGGACCCTAGCGGGGGCGCGCAGTATTTT. Encoded protein: CASSLDPSGGAQYF. The chain recombines TRBV5-1 with TRBJ2-3; 10 nucleotides align to TRBD2. The CDR3 spans 14 residues. Germline values: CDR1 SGHRS, CDR2 YFSETQ. V shed 0 bases and J 10 bases; nucleotides not matched to a gene: 5.

The rearrangement links TRBV14 to TRBJ2-3; 7 positions agree with TRBD1. J was trimmed by 1 base and V by 1 base; bases with no gene match: 5. CDR3 length: 16 amino acids. Germline values: CDR1 SGHDN, CDR2 FVKESK. In DNA form, the CDR3 reads TGTGCCAGCAGCCAAGTCACAGGGGTTCGCACAGATACGCAGTATTTT. It specifies CASSQVTGVRTDTQYF. The complete variable domain, with remaining parts taken from reference TRBV14 and TRBJ2-3, reads EAGVTQFPSHSVIEKGQTVTLRCDPISGHDNLYWYRRVMGKEIKFLLHFVKESKQDESGMPNNRFLAERTGGTYSTLKVQPAELEDSGVYFCASSQVTGVRTDTQYFGPGTRLTVL.

In nucleotides, the CDR3 is TGCGCCAGCAGCGCAGCGGGGGCAAACTCACCCCTCCACTTT. Protein sequence: CASSAAGANSPLHF. The chain carries TRBV5-1 and TRBJ1-6; D possibly corresponds to TRBD1 (6 bases). CDR3 length equals 14 residues. Germline V gene lookup returns CDR1 SGHRS and CDR2 YFSETQ. The V gene lost 4 bases and the J gene lost 10 bases, with 15 bases spanning the gap.

The chain couples TRBV6-1 to TRBJ1-5; D may be TRBD1 (6 bases). This CDR3 spans 15 amino acids. The V and J ends lost 7 bases and 0 bases respectively, with 13 bases between them. Germline values: CDR1 MNHNS, CDR2 SASEGT. CDR3 amino acids: CASNDRLYSNQPQHF. The CDR3 region has the DNA TGTGCCAGCAACGACAGGCTATATAGCAATCAGCCCCAGCATTTT.

This clone showed up just once. The J gene is TRBJ1-1, the V gene TRBV6-1; tentative D call: TRBD1 (5 bases). From germline, CDR1 is MNHNS and CDR2 SASEGT. The CDR3 consists of 13 residues. Trimming removed 6 bases from V and 4 bases from J, with 12 bases in between. CDR3 loop: CASSRLGVTEAFF. The CDR3 bases are TGTGCCAGCAGCAGACTGGGGGTCACTGAAGCTTTCTTT.

The chain uses TRBV2 and TRBJ2-7; TRBD1 aligns across 7 bases. Trimming cost V 5 bases and J 3 bases; bases outside gene matches: 10. The germline gives CDR1 SNHLY, CDR2 FYNNEI. The CDR3 is made up of 15 amino acids. The CDR3 DNA sequence: TGTGCCAGCAGTCGACAGGGTGCTGGGGGCTACGAGCAGTACTTC. This gives the protein CASSRQGAGGYEQYF. The complete variable domain, with remaining parts taken from reference TRBV2 and TRBJ2-7, reads EPEVTQTPSHQVTQMGQEVILRCVPISNHLYFYWYRQILGQKVEFLVSFYNNEISEKSEIFDDQFSVERPDGSNFTLKIRSTKLEDSAMYFCASSRQGAGGYEQYFGPGTRLTVT.

V gene TRBV7-8 combines with J gene TRBJ1-4; D unclear. Trimming pared 4 bases from V and 5 bases from J, leaving 14 bases between. The CDR3 contains 15 residues. Germline lookup yields CDR1 SGHVS and CDR2 FQNEAQ. This CDR3 reads CASSWTPGRNEKLFF. The CDR3 DNA sequence: TGTGCCAGCAGCTGGACTCCCGGGAGGAATGAAAAACTGTTTTTT.

This chain joins TRBV11-1 and TRBJ1-4; possibly TRBD1 for D (6 bases). V was clipped by 5 bases and J by 3 bases, with 16 bases between them. The CDR3 loop spans 16 amino acids. Germline CDR1 reads SGHAT; CDR2 reads FQDESV (reference sequence). This CDR3 reads CASSPTGGGSNEKLFF. CDR3 in DNA: TGTGCCAGCAGCCCCACCGGGGGCGGATCTAATGAAAAACTGTTTTTT.

In the case of this clone: A junction end diverges from the germline sequence, so it may reflect a read error. The chain joins TRBV7-7 to TRBJ2-1; tentative D call: TRBD1 (7 bases). The CDR3 sequence is 16 residues long. From germline, CDR1 is SSHAT and CDR2 FNYEAQ (reference sequence). CDR3 DNA: TGTGCTAGCAGCCTAGGGGCAGGGGGGAACTACAATGAGCAGTTCTTC. It encodes CASSLGAGGNYNEQFF.

This clone was seen more than once but under ten times. The junction departs from germline at one end; a sequencing error may be responsible. V is TRBV2 and J is TRBJ2-5; 8 nucleotides match TRBD2. CDR3 length: 11 residues. CDR1 is SNHLY, CDR2 FYNNEI, per germline. Written as DNA, the CDR3 is TGTGCCAGCAACGGGGGGGGACTAGAAGACTTC. It is translated as CASNGGGLEDF.

This chain joins TRBV7-9 and TRBJ1-1; D is uncertain. The CDR3 covers 15 residues. Germline V gene sequence: CDR1 SEHNR, CDR2 FQNEAQ (reference sequence). Trimming stripped 1 base from V and 1 base from J, with 10 bases between. The CDR3 loop is CASSLVAAPNTEAFF. The DNA of the CDR3 is TGTGCCAGCAGCTTAGTGGCAGCTCCGAACACTGAAGCTTTCTTT. The variable domain in full, completed from reference TRBV7-9 and TRBJ1-1, reads DTGVSQNPRHKITKRGQNVTFRCDPISEHNRLYWYRQTLGQGPEFLTYFQNEAQLEKSRLLSDRFSAERPKGSFSTLEIQRTEQGDSAMYLCASSLVAAPNTEAFFGQGTRLTVV.